A selection of T cell receptor beta chains follows, all from one sample in a study of OX40 agonist ivuxolimab in advanced cancers. Sequencing was performed with immunoSEQ multiplex PCR; in TCRdb, only in-frame clones are kept and a portion is missing. The sample has about 100,000 clones, about nine tenths seen once. Material: CD4+ or CD8+ T cells sorted from blood, obtained in a trial of the OX40 agonist ivuxolimab. The receptors were gathered from an adult with an advanced solid tumor such as melanoma, head and neck, liver or kidney cancer. The CDR3 runs from the conserved cysteine through the conserved F or W. A D gene is named only where the DNA matches it firmly. Not every row has a clone size; where given, it reads once, few, many or a size class.

J gene: TRBJ2-5
D gene: .
V gene: TRBV19
clone size: .
CDR3 DNA: TGTGCCAGTAGTAAACCTTCCGGGACCACCCAAGAGACCCAGTACTTC
CDR3 protein: CASSKPSGTTQETQYF

J gene: TRBJ2-2
D gene: TRBD1
V gene: TRBV18
clone size: .
CDR3 DNA: TGTGCCAGCTCACCAATCCGGGACAGGGGAACCGGGGAGCTGTTTTTT
CDR3 protein: CASSPIRDRGTGELFF

J gene: TRBJ2-1
D gene: TRBD1
V gene: TRBV4-2
clone size: .
CDR3 DNA: TGTGCCAGCAGCCAACCAGGGACAGGAGGATACAATGAGCAGTTCTTC
CDR3 protein: CASSQPGTGGYNEQFF

J gene: TRBJ2-2
D gene: .
V gene: TRBV5-1
clone size: .
CDR3 DNA: TGCGCCAGCAGCGTCCAGGGCGGGGAGCTGTTTTTT
CDR3 protein: CASSVQGGELFF

J gene: TRBJ2-1
D gene: .
V gene: TRBV20-1
clone size: .
CDR3 DNA: TGCAGTGCCCCAACCTCGCGGGAGCAGTTCTTC
CDR3 protein: CSAPTSREQFF

J gene: TRBJ1-6
D gene: .
V gene: TRBV19
clone size: .
CDR3 DNA: TGTGCCAGTAGTATCGGGGGAACGAATTCACCCCTCCACTTT
CDR3 protein: CASSIGGTNSPLHF

J gene: TRBJ2-6
D gene: .
V gene: TRBV27
clone size: .
CDR3 DNA: TGTGCCAGCAGTTTGGACAGACTGTCTGGGGCCAACGTCCTGACTTTC
CDR3 protein: CASSLDRLSGANVLTF

J gene: TRBJ1-1
D gene: TRBD1
V gene: TRBV5-1
clone size: .
CDR3 DNA: TGCGCCAGCAGCAGGGGACAGGGGGGCGTCACTGAAGCTTTCTTT
CDR3 protein: CASSRGQGGVTEAFF

J gene: TRBJ2-3
D gene: TRBD2
V gene: TRBV19
clone size: .
CDR3 DNA: TGTGCCAGTAGTGCCGGGAGGGCAAGCACAGATACGCAGTATTTT
CDR3 protein: CASSAGRASTDTQYF

J gene: TRBJ2-3
D gene: TRBD2
V gene: TRBV10-1
clone size: .
CDR3 DNA: TGCGCCAGCAGTGAGTCTCGGACTAGCGGTTTCTGGGGACTGACAGATACGCAGTATTTT
CDR3 protein: CASSESRTSGFWGLTDTQYF

J gene: TRBJ2-2
D gene: TRBD1
V gene: TRBV5-1
clone size: .
CDR3 DNA: TGCGCCAGCAGTGACAGGGGGAACACCGGGGAGCTGTTTTTT
CDR3 protein: CASSDRGNTGELFF

J gene: TRBJ1-1
D gene: .
V gene: TRBV5-1
clone size: .
CDR3 DNA: TGCGCCAGCAGCCGAGACAAATACACTGAAGCTTTCTTT
CDR3 protein: CASSRDKYTEAFF

J gene: TRBJ1-5
D gene: TRBD1
V gene: TRBV7-2
clone size: .
CDR3 DNA: TGTGCCAGCAGCTCCGGGTGGGTAGGGGGCAGGAGCAATCAGCCCCAGCATTTT
CDR3 protein: CASSSGWVGGRSNQPQHF

J gene: TRBJ1-2
D gene: .
V gene: TRBV13
clone size: .
CDR3 DNA: TGTGCCAGCAGACTTAACCAGGGGGGCTACACCTTC
CDR3 protein: CASRLNQGGYTF

J gene: TRBJ2-5
D gene: .
V gene: TRBV12-5
clone size: .
CDR3 DNA: TGTGCTAGTGGTAAACAGGGAGGGTCCGGGGAGACCCAGTACTTC
CDR3 protein: CASGKQGGSGETQYF

J gene: TRBJ2-2
D gene: .
V gene: TRBV6-1
clone size: .
CDR3 DNA: TGTGCCAGCAGTCCTTTCCGGTCCGGGGAGCTGTTTTTT
CDR3 protein: CASSPFRSGELFF

J gene: TRBJ1-5
D gene: TRBD1
V gene: TRBV6-1
clone size: .
CDR3 DNA: TGTGCCAGCAGTGAAGCCAGGGACAGGGTCGTTTGGCAGCCCCAGCATTTT
CDR3 protein: CASSEARDRVVWQPQHF

J gene: TRBJ2-1
D gene: TRBD2
V gene: TRBV11-2
clone size: .
CDR3 DNA: TGTGCCAGCAACATCCTTGGAGGCGGGAGCTCCTACAATGAGCAGTTCTTC
CDR3 protein: CASNILGGGSSYNEQFF

J gene: TRBJ2-1
D gene: .
V gene: TRBV7-2
clone size: .
CDR3 DNA: TGTGCCAGCAGCAGGGACCGTAGCTCCTACAATGAGCAGTTCTTC
CDR3 protein: CASSRDRSSYNEQFF

J gene: TRBJ2-2
D gene: TRBD1
V gene: TRBV30
clone size: once
CDR3 DNA: TGTGCCTTCTCCCCGAGGGACAGGGTAAACACCGGGGAGCTGTTTTTT
CDR3 protein: CAFSPRDRVNTGELFF

J gene: TRBJ1-3
D gene: .
V gene: TRBV9
clone size: .
CDR3 DNA: TGTGCCAGCAGCGCCGTCCAGGGAAACACCATATATTTT
CDR3 protein: CASSAVQGNTIYF

J gene: TRBJ1-6
D gene: .
V gene: TRBV6-1
clone size: .
CDR3 DNA: TGTGCCAGCAGTGAGTTCGGACAGAGCTCCTATAATTCACCCCTCCACTTT
CDR3 protein: CASSEFGQSSYNSPLHF

J gene: TRBJ1-1
D gene: .
V gene: TRBV27
clone size: few
CDR3 DNA: TGTGCCAGCAGTTTATCCAGACCCGGCAGGGGCACTGAAGCTTTCTTT
CDR3 protein: CASSLSRPGRGTEAFF

J gene: TRBJ2-1
D gene: .
V gene: TRBV6-5
clone size: .
CDR3 DNA: TGTGCCAGTAGGGGGGGTAGATCCTACAATGAGCAGTTCTTC
CDR3 protein: CASRGGRSYNEQFF

J gene: TRBJ1-2
D gene: .
V gene: TRBV5-1
clone size: .
CDR3 DNA: TGCGCCAGCAGCTTGGATTCTCTAACCTCCTATGGCTACACCTTC
CDR3 protein: CASSLDSLTSYGYTF

J gene: TRBJ2-5
D gene: .
V gene: TRBV5-1
clone size: .
CDR3 DNA: TGCGCCAGCAGCTTAGGACACCAAGAAACGACCCAGTACTTC
CDR3 protein: CASSLGHQETTQYF

J gene: TRBJ1-1
D gene: .
V gene: TRBV15
clone size: .
CDR3 DNA: TGTGCCACCGGGAGACCTGACACTGAAGCTTTCTTT
CDR3 protein: CATGRPDTEAFF

J gene: TRBJ2-3
D gene: .
V gene: TRBV21-1
clone size: .
CDR3 DNA: TGTGCCAGCAGCCAGGTTAGGAGAAATACGCAGTATTTT
CDR3 protein: CASSQVRRNTQYF

J gene: TRBJ2-2
D gene: .
V gene: TRBV28
clone size: .
CDR3 DNA: TGTGCCAGCAGTTTCCCGTTCGCCGCGAACACCGGGGAGCTGTTTTTT
CDR3 protein: CASSFPFAANTGELFF

J gene: TRBJ2-2
D gene: .
V gene: TRBV6-5
clone size: .
CDR3 DNA: TGTGCCAGCAGCCTAACAGGGTTCACCGGGGAGCTGTTTTTT
CDR3 protein: CASSLTGFTGELFF

J gene: TRBJ2-1
D gene: TRBD1
V gene: TRBV5-6
clone size: .
CDR3 DNA: TGTGCCAGCAGGCCTACAGGGGGGAATGAGCAGTTCTTC
CDR3 protein: CASRPTGGNEQFF

J gene: TRBJ2-1
D gene: .
V gene: TRBV7-9
clone size: .
CDR3 DNA: TGTGCCAGCAGCTTATCCGCGCTACCCTCCTACAATGAGCAGTTCTTC
CDR3 protein: CASSLSALPSYNEQFF

J gene: TRBJ1-1
D gene: .
V gene: TRBV19
clone size: .
CDR3 DNA: TGTGCCACCACCGGACCCCGGGGCCAGGCATTCGGTGGCACTGAAGCTTTCTTT
CDR3 protein: CATTGPRGQAFGGTEAFF

J gene: TRBJ2-2
D gene: .
V gene: TRBV7-6
clone size: .
CDR3 DNA: TGTGCCAGCAGCTTAGGAGGGACCGGGGAGCTGTTTTTT
CDR3 protein: CASSLGGTGELFF

J gene: TRBJ2-1
D gene: .
V gene: TRBV10-1
clone size: .
CDR3 DNA: TGCGCCAGCAGCCGGGGGGCTATACACAATGAGCAGTTCTTC
CDR3 protein: CASSRGAIHNEQFF

J gene: TRBJ2-3
D gene: .
V gene: TRBV11-3
clone size: .
CDR3 DNA: TGTGCCAGCAGCTTACTTGCGGGGAAGCAAACAGATACGCAGTATTTT
CDR3 protein: CASSLLAGKQTDTQYF

J gene: TRBJ1-1
D gene: .
V gene: TRBV5-4
clone size: .
CDR3 DNA: TGTGCCAGCAGCCCACCTCTTAGTAATGCTGAAGCTTTCTTT
CDR3 protein: CASSPPLSNAEAFF

J gene: TRBJ1-1
D gene: .
V gene: TRBV5-8
clone size: .
CDR3 DNA: TGTGCCAGCAGCTTGCTGCACACTGAAGCTTTCTTT
CDR3 protein: CASSLLHTEAFF

J gene: TRBJ1-1
D gene: .
V gene: TRBV7-3
clone size: .
CDR3 DNA: TGTGCCAGCAGCTTCGGGGGAATCAACACTGAAGCTTTCTTT
CDR3 protein: CASSFGGINTEAFF

J gene: TRBJ2-7
D gene: .
V gene: TRBV5-6
clone size: .
CDR3 DNA: TGTGCCAGCAGCTCGCCCGGGGGTGTGAACGAGCAGTACTTC
CDR3 protein: CASSSPGGVNEQYF

J gene: TRBJ1-1
D gene: .
V gene: TRBV19
clone size: once
CDR3 DNA: TGTGCCAGTAGTATGGGTTGGGGGGCCGCCCTGAACACTGAAGCTTTCTTT
CDR3 protein: CASSMGWGAALNTEAFF

J gene: TRBJ2-3
D gene: TRBD1
V gene: TRBV4-1
clone size: once
CDR3 DNA: TGCGCCAGCAGCCATCCCGGGACAGGGGCCCCAGATACGCAGTATTTT
CDR3 protein: CASSHPGTGAPDTQYF

J gene: TRBJ2-7
D gene: TRBD2
V gene: TRBV5-4
clone size: .
CDR3 DNA: TGTGCCAGCAGCTTGGGGGGGACTAGTTCCTACGAGCAGTACTTC
CDR3 protein: CASSLGGTSSYEQYF

J gene: TRBJ1-3
D gene: .
V gene: TRBV11-2
clone size: .
CDR3 DNA: TGTGCCAGCAGCTTAAGGCTGGGGGGCAGCTCTGGAAACACCATATATTTT
CDR3 protein: CASSLRLGGSSGNTIYF

J gene: TRBJ1-6
D gene: .
V gene: TRBV2
clone size: few
CDR3 DNA: TGTGCCAGCAGTGATAACAGCTGGGGCTCGCCCCTCCACTTT
CDR3 protein: CASSDNSWGSPLHF

J gene: TRBJ1-5
D gene: TRBD1
V gene: TRBV19
clone size: .
CDR3 DNA: TGTGCCAGTAGTACCGCAAAACCCGGGACAGGGGCGGTGGGTCAGCCCCAGCATTTT
CDR3 protein: CASSTAKPGTGAVGQPQHF

J gene: TRBJ1-1
D gene: .
V gene: TRBV7-9
clone size: .
CDR3 DNA: TGTGCCAGCAGCTTATTTATCGAGAACACTGAAGCTTTCTTT
CDR3 protein: CASSLFIENTEAFF

J gene: TRBJ2-7
D gene: .
V gene: TRBV2
clone size: .
CDR3 DNA: TGTGCCAGCAGCTGGGAGTCTGTGAGCTCCTACGAGCAGTACTTC
CDR3 protein: CASSWESVSSYEQYF

J gene: TRBJ1-5
D gene: .
V gene: TRBV2
clone size: few
CDR3 DNA: TGTGCCAGCAGAGCGGGACACACCAACAATCAGCCCCAGCATTTT
CDR3 protein: CASRAGHTNNQPQHF

J gene: TRBJ2-1
D gene: .
V gene: TRBV7-9
clone size: .
CDR3 DNA: TGTGCCAGCAGCTTAGAGACATGGGGCCCGTTCTTC
CDR3 protein: CASSLETWGPFF

J gene: TRBJ1-4
D gene: .
V gene: TRBV6-6
clone size: .
CDR3 DNA: TGTGCCAGCAGTTACTCGGCACAGAATGAAAAACTGTTTTTT
CDR3 protein: CASSYSAQNEKLFF

J gene: TRBJ1-1
D gene: .
V gene: TRBV7-2
clone size: .
CDR3 DNA: TGTGCCAGCAGCTTAGTGGGGGGACATATGAACACTGAAGCTTTCTTT
CDR3 protein: CASSLVGGHMNTEAFF

J gene: TRBJ2-7
D gene: .
V gene: TRBV7-2
clone size: .
CDR3 DNA: TGTGCCAGCAGCTTAGCCACTTTTACCTACGAGCAGTACTTC
CDR3 protein: CASSLATFTYEQYF

J gene: TRBJ1-5
D gene: .
V gene: TRBV15
clone size: .
CDR3 DNA: TGTGCCACCAGCAGAGGCCCGGGGGGCGAGCCCCAGCATTTT
CDR3 protein: CATSRGPGGEPQHF

J gene: TRBJ2-7
D gene: TRBD1
V gene: TRBV6-6
clone size: .
CDR3 DNA: TGTGCCAGCAGTTACGGGGGACAGGGGATCTACGAGCAGTACTTC
CDR3 protein: CASSYGGQGIYEQYF